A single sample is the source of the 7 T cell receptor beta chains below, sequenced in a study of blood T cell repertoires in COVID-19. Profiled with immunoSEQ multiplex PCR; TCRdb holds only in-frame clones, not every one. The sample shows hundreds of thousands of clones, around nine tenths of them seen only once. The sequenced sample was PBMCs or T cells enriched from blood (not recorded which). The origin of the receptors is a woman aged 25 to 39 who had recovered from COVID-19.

This CDR3 is CAWHRTGGANVLTF. The DNA of the CDR3 is TGTGCCTGGCACCGGACAGGGGGTGCCAACGTCCTGACTTTC. The chain employs TRBV30 and TRBJ2-6; 10 bases line up with TRBD1. Germline V lookup: CDR1 GTSNPN, CDR2 SVGIG (reference sequence). V trimming: 5 bases; J trimming: 7 bases; junction bases outside the gene matches: 5. The CDR3 contains 14 residues.

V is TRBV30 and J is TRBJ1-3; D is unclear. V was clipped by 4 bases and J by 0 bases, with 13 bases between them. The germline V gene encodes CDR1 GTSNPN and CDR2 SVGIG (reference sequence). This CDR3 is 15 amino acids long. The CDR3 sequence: CAWKPRLISGNTIYF. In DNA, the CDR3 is TGTGCCTGGAAGCCTCGACTAATCTCTGGAAACACCATATATTTT.

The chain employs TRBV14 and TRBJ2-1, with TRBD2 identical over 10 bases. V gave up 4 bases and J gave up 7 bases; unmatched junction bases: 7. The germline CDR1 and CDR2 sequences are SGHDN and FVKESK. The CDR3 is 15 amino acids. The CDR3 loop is CASSPTSGTRNEQFF. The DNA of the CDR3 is TGTGCCAGCAGCCCCACTAGCGGGACTAGGAATGAGCAGTTCTTC.

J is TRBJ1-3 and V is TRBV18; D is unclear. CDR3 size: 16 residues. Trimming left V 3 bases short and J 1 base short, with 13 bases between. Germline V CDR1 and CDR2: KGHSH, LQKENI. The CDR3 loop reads CASSPQEGLSGNTIYF. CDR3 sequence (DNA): TGTGCCAGCTCACCGCAGGAGGGCCTGTCTGGAAACACCATATATTTT. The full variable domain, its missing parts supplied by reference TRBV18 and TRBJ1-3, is NAGVMQNPRHLVRRRGQEARLRCSPMKGHSHVYWYRQLPEEGLKFMVYLQKENIIDESGMPKERFSAEFPKEGPSILRIQQVVRGDSAAYFCASSPQEGLSGNTIYFGEGSWLTVV.

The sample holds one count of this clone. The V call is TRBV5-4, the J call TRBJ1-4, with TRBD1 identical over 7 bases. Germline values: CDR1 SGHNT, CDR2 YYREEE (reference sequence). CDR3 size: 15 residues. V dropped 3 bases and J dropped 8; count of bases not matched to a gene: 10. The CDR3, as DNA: TGTGCCAGCAGCTCGCAACAGGGGACGAGCGAAAAACTGTTTTTT. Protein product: CASSSQQGTSEKLFF.

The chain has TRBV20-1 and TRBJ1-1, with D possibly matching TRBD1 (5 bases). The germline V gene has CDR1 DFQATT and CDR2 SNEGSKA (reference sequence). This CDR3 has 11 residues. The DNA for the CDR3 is TGCAGACAAGGGGCAGGCACTGAAGCTTTCTTT. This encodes CRQGAGTEAFF.

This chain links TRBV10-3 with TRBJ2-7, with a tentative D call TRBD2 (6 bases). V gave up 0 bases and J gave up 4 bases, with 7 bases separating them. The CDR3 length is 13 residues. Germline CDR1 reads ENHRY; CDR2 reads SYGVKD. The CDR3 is CAISESGGYEQYF. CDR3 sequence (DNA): TGTGCCATCAGTGAGTCAGGAGGGTACGAGCAGTACTTC.